The rows below give T cell receptor beta chains drawn from one sample of a study of Ad26.COV2.S vaccination and SARS-CoV-2 variants. Clones were read by immunoSEQ multiplex PCR, and TCRdb kept only the in-frame ones, dropping some. The sample shows 500,000 or so clones, around nine tenths of them seen only once. The input for sequencing was peripheral blood, taken in a trial of Ad26.COV2.S vaccine versus placebo. Receptors originate from a person between 18 and 65 years old who received the Ad26.COV2.S COVID-19 vaccine or a placebo. Both conserved end residues are part of each CDR3. Each record gives: clone size, V gene, D gene, J gene, CDR3 DNA, CDR3 protein. The D gene is left open where the match is weak. A clone size is listed for some rows: how often the clone was seen (once, few, many), or a class if it is expanded.

abundance: .; v_gene: TRBV24-1; d_gene: .; j_gene: TRBJ2-1; CDR3nt: TGTGCCACCAGTGATCTTCCCCCACACAATGAGCAGTTCTTC; CDR3aa: CATSDLPPHNEQFF
abundance: .; v_gene: TRBV6-1; d_gene: .; j_gene: TRBJ1-4; CDR3nt: TGTGCCAGCAGTGACTTGGGGGTGGTTCCTAATGAAAAACTGTTTTTT; CDR3aa: CASSDLGVVPNEKLFF
abundance: .; v_gene: TRBV30; d_gene: .; j_gene: TRBJ2-1; CDR3nt: TGTGCCTGGAGTCCCAAGCGGCCCTTTGGCAATGAGCAGTTCTTC; CDR3aa: CAWSPKRPFGNEQFF
abundance: few; v_gene: TRBV30; d_gene: TRBD1; j_gene: TRBJ2-7; CDR3nt: TGTGCCTGGAGTGTTAAGGGACAGGGCTACGAGCAGTACTTC; CDR3aa: CAWSVKGQGYEQYF
abundance: .; v_gene: TRBV19; d_gene: .; j_gene: TRBJ1-1; CDR3nt: TGTGCCAGTAGTAAGGGAGTTGGTCCCCCCATGAACACTGAAGCTTTCTTT; CDR3aa: CASSKGVGPPMNTEAFF
abundance: .; v_gene: TRBV6-2/TRBV6-3; d_gene: .; j_gene: TRBJ2-7; CDR3nt: TGTGCCAGCAGTTACTCTCTCGGATCATACGAGCAGTACTTC; CDR3aa: CASSYSLGSYEQYF
abundance: .; v_gene: TRBV9; d_gene: .; j_gene: TRBJ1-4; CDR3nt: TGTGCCAGCAGCGCCGCGGGGCCCAATGAAAAACTGTTTTTT; CDR3aa: CASSAAGPNEKLFF
abundance: .; v_gene: TRBV19; d_gene: .; j_gene: TRBJ2-2; CDR3nt: TGTGCCAGTACTGTCGGGCAGGGATTTACCGGGGAGCTGTTTTTT; CDR3aa: CASTVGQGFTGELFF
abundance: .; v_gene: TRBV28; d_gene: TRBD1; j_gene: TRBJ1-2; CDR3nt: TGTGCCAGCATTGGTGGAGGGGGCTTGGGCTATGGCTACACCTTC; CDR3aa: CASIGGGGLGYGYTF
abundance: .; v_gene: TRBV7-6; d_gene: TRBD1; j_gene: TRBJ1-4; CDR3nt: TGTGCCAGCAGCTTATACACAGGGGAGGCTGAAAAACTGTTTTTT; CDR3aa: CASSLYTGEAEKLFF
abundance: .; v_gene: TRBV7-2; d_gene: TRBD2; j_gene: TRBJ2-1; CDR3nt: TGTGCCAGCAGCTTCAAGGCCCTACTAGCGGGAGGGCCGTATGAGCAGTTCTTC; CDR3aa: CASSFKALLAGGPYEQFF
abundance: .; v_gene: TRBV3-1/TRBV3-2; d_gene: .; j_gene: TRBJ1-5; CDR3nt: TGTGCCAGCAGCCAAGATGGGTCCCTAAATCAGCCCCAGCATTTT; CDR3aa: CASSQDGSLNQPQHF
abundance: .; v_gene: TRBV3-1/TRBV3-2; d_gene: .; j_gene: TRBJ1-4; CDR3nt: TGTGCCAGCAGCCAGGGGACATCCGATAATGAAAAACTGTTTTTT; CDR3aa: CASSQGTSDNEKLFF
abundance: .; v_gene: TRBV7-3; d_gene: .; j_gene: TRBJ1-4; CDR3nt: TGTGCCAGCAGCTTAAATGGGGCGGGGGATGAAAAACTGTTTTTT; CDR3aa: CASSLNGAGDEKLFF
abundance: .; v_gene: TRBV29-1; d_gene: .; j_gene: TRBJ2-3; CDR3nt: TGCAGCGTTGACGAAAAAGTGAGGGCAGATACGCAGTATTTT; CDR3aa: CSVDEKVRADTQYF
abundance: few; v_gene: TRBV29-1; d_gene: TRBD2; j_gene: TRBJ2-5; CDR3nt: TGCAGCGTTACAGAGACTAGCGGGATCCCCGACTTC; CDR3aa: CSVTETSGIPDF
abundance: .; v_gene: TRBV28; d_gene: TRBD1; j_gene: TRBJ1-2; CDR3nt: TGTGCCAGCAGTAGGGCACGAACAGGGGGCGGGTATGGCTACACCTTC; CDR3aa: CASSRARTGGGYGYTF
abundance: .; v_gene: TRBV3-1/TRBV3-2; d_gene: .; j_gene: TRBJ2-2; CDR3nt: TGTGCCAGCAGCCAAGCCGTCGGGGAGCTGTTTTTT; CDR3aa: CASSQAVGELFF
abundance: .; v_gene: TRBV5-1; d_gene: TRBD2; j_gene: TRBJ2-6; CDR3nt: TGCGCCAGCAGCTTGGATTGGACTAGCGGCTCTGGGGCCAACGTCCTGACTTTC; CDR3aa: CASSLDWTSGSGANVLTF
abundance: .; v_gene: TRBV9; d_gene: TRBD2; j_gene: TRBJ2-1; CDR3nt: TGTGCCAGCAGCGTAGTGAGGGAGGGCCGGGGTTGGGAGCAGTTCTTC; CDR3aa: CASSVVREGRGWEQFF
abundance: .; v_gene: TRBV3-1/TRBV3-2; d_gene: .; j_gene: TRBJ2-5; CDR3nt: TGTGCCAGCAGCCAAGATTCTAGGGGTATGGGAGAGACCCAGTACTTC; CDR3aa: CASSQDSRGMGETQYF
abundance: .; v_gene: TRBV18; d_gene: .; j_gene: TRBJ2-1; CDR3nt: TGTGCCAGCTCACCAAGAGCGGGCACCTACAATGAGCAGTTCTTC; CDR3aa: CASSPRAGTYNEQFF
abundance: .; v_gene: TRBV2; d_gene: .; j_gene: TRBJ2-1; CDR3nt: TGTGCCAGCAGTGAGAGGAGCTCCTACAATGAGCAGTTCTTC; CDR3aa: CASSERSSYNEQFF
abundance: .; v_gene: TRBV19; d_gene: .; j_gene: TRBJ1-5; CDR3nt: TGTGCCAGTAGTATTTCGGGGGGTGGCAATCAGCCCCAGCATTTT; CDR3aa: CASSISGGGNQPQHF
abundance: .; v_gene: TRBV15; d_gene: .; j_gene: TRBJ1-3; CDR3nt: TGTGCCACCAGCAGGACAGGAGGGCCTGGAAACACCATATATTTT; CDR3aa: CATSRTGGPGNTIYF
abundance: .; v_gene: TRBV5-4; d_gene: TRBD2; j_gene: TRBJ2-1; CDR3nt: TGTGCCAGCAGCCTACGCCGGACTAGCTCCTACAATGAGCAGTTCTTC; CDR3aa: CASSLRRTSSYNEQFF
abundance: few; v_gene: TRBV27; d_gene: .; j_gene: TRBJ1-1; CDR3nt: TGTGCCAGCGGCGGATTTCTGAACACTGAAGCTTTCTTT; CDR3aa: CASGGFLNTEAFF
abundance: .; v_gene: TRBV7-9; d_gene: .; j_gene: TRBJ2-5; CDR3nt: TGTGCCAGCAGCTTAAGTGCCATGGAGACCCAGTACTTC; CDR3aa: CASSLSAMETQYF
abundance: .; v_gene: TRBV28; d_gene: .; j_gene: TRBJ1-1; CDR3nt: TGTGCCAGCAGTTTTAACCTCCGGGACCTAGTGAACACTGAAGCTTTCTTT; CDR3aa: CASSFNLRDLVNTEAFF
abundance: .; v_gene: TRBV4-2; d_gene: TRBD2; j_gene: TRBJ2-3; CDR3nt: TGTACCAGCAGCTCCCGGGAGGCACAAGATACGCAGTATTTT; CDR3aa: CTSSSREAQDTQYF
abundance: .; v_gene: TRBV5-1; d_gene: TRBD1; j_gene: TRBJ1-6; CDR3nt: TGCGCCAGCAGCGTGGGACAGCGCACTTCACCCCTCCACTTT; CDR3aa: CASSVGQRTSPLHF
abundance: .; v_gene: TRBV3-1/TRBV3-2; d_gene: .; j_gene: TRBJ2-5; CDR3nt: TGTGCCAGCAGCGGGATCCAAGAGACCCAGTACTTC; CDR3aa: CASSGIQETQYF
abundance: .; v_gene: TRBV2; d_gene: TRBD2; j_gene: TRBJ2-7; CDR3nt: TGTGCCAGCAGTGGAGGGGCGGGAGGTTCCCCGGAGCAGTACTTC; CDR3aa: CASSGGAGGSPEQYF
abundance: .; v_gene: TRBV28; d_gene: TRBD1; j_gene: TRBJ1-1; CDR3nt: TGTGCCAGCAGTGACCGGGACAGGGGGCCCCTGACTGAAGCTTTCTTT; CDR3aa: CASSDRDRGPLTEAFF
abundance: .; v_gene: TRBV6-5; d_gene: .; j_gene: TRBJ2-7; CDR3nt: TGTGCCAGCAGAAGATTGGGGCAGAACTACGAGCAGTACTTC; CDR3aa: CASRRLGQNYEQYF
abundance: few; v_gene: TRBV7-9; d_gene: .; j_gene: TRBJ1-2; CDR3nt: TGTGCCAGCAGCTTAGGGGAATTCCATGGCTACACCTTC; CDR3aa: CASSLGEFHGYTF
abundance: once; v_gene: TRBV7-2; d_gene: TRBD2; j_gene: TRBJ2-7; CDR3nt: TGTGCCAGCAGCATAACCGGGACTAGCGGGAACTACGAGCAGTACTTC; CDR3aa: CASSITGTSGNYEQYF
abundance: few; v_gene: TRBV6-6; d_gene: .; j_gene: TRBJ2-3; CDR3nt: TGTGCCAGCCAATTTAGTAGTGGCGAGGTCACAGATACGCAGTATTTT; CDR3aa: CASQFSSGEVTDTQYF
abundance: .; v_gene: TRBV2; d_gene: TRBD1; j_gene: TRBJ2-7; CDR3nt: TGTGCCAGCCAACTGACAGGGAGCTCCTACGAGCAGTACTTC; CDR3aa: CASQLTGSSYEQYF
abundance: .; v_gene: TRBV6-6; d_gene: .; j_gene: TRBJ1-2; CDR3nt: TGTGCCAGCAGTTGGGGGACCCGGGCCCACTATGGCTACACCTTC; CDR3aa: CASSWGTRAHYGYTF
abundance: .; v_gene: TRBV3-1/TRBV3-2; d_gene: TRBD1; j_gene: TRBJ2-3; CDR3nt: TGTGCCAGCAGCCAAGGACAGGGATGGGATACGCAGTATTTT; CDR3aa: CASSQGQGWDTQYF
abundance: .; v_gene: TRBV6-5; d_gene: .; j_gene: TRBJ1-2; CDR3nt: TGTGCCAGCTCCCGGGACTATGGCTACACCTTC; CDR3aa: CASSRDYGYTF
abundance: .; v_gene: TRBV7-8; d_gene: .; j_gene: TRBJ2-1; CDR3nt: TGTGCCAGCAGCCGTGGACGCAAGACTAAAGGTTTCTACAATGAGCAGTTCTTC; CDR3aa: CASSRGRKTKGFYNEQFF
abundance: .; v_gene: TRBV11-1; d_gene: TRBD1; j_gene: TRBJ2-5; CDR3nt: TGTGCCAGCGGGCGAGGGGGCGGTGAGACCCAGTACTTC; CDR3aa: CASGRGGGETQYF
abundance: .; v_gene: TRBV2; d_gene: TRBD2; j_gene: TRBJ2-3; CDR3nt: TGTGCCAGCAGTACCGACCGGACTAGCGGGAGGCCAACCACAGATACGCAGTATTTT; CDR3aa: CASSTDRTSGRPTTDTQYF
abundance: .; v_gene: TRBV30; d_gene: .; j_gene: TRBJ1-2; CDR3nt: TGTGCCTGGAGTACATGGAGATCCTATGGCTACACCTTC; CDR3aa: CAWSTWRSYGYTF
abundance: .; v_gene: TRBV20-1; d_gene: .; j_gene: TRBJ1-5; CDR3nt: TGCAGTGCTAGTGGGGCTTCCTTCAAGGCTCAGCCCCAGCATTTT; CDR3aa: CSASGASFKAQPQHF
abundance: .; v_gene: TRBV7-9; d_gene: .; j_gene: TRBJ1-3; CDR3nt: TGTGCCAGCAGCCCCGATTCGGGAAACTGGGCCGGAAACACCATATATTTT; CDR3aa: CASSPDSGNWAGNTIYF
abundance: .; v_gene: TRBV9; d_gene: TRBD2; j_gene: TRBJ2-1; CDR3nt: TGTGCCAGCAGCCCGACTAGCGGGAGGACTTATAATGAGCAGTTCTTC; CDR3aa: CASSPTSGRTYNEQFF
abundance: once; v_gene: TRBV25-1; d_gene: .; j_gene: TRBJ1-4; CDR3nt: TGTGCCGTAGGGGTAGACGAAAAACTGTTTTTT; CDR3aa: CAVGVDEKLFF
abundance: .; v_gene: TRBV2; d_gene: TRBD1; j_gene: TRBJ2-5; CDR3nt: TGTGCCAGCAGTCGGGGACAGTTTGATTTGGTGGAAGAGACCCAGTACTTC; CDR3aa: CASSRGQFDLVEETQYF
abundance: once; v_gene: TRBV14; d_gene: TRBD2; j_gene: TRBJ2-1; CDR3nt: TGTGCCAGCAGCCCAGTGATCGGGGGGGGTGAGCAGTTCTTC; CDR3aa: CASSPVIGGGEQFF
abundance: .; v_gene: TRBV19; d_gene: TRBD2; j_gene: TRBJ2-4; CDR3nt: TGTGCCAGTAGACTAAGAGGAGGGGAGGGCATTCAGTACTTC; CDR3aa: CASRLRGGEGIQYF
abundance: few; v_gene: TRBV28; d_gene: TRBD1; j_gene: TRBJ1-2; CDR3nt: TGTGCCAGCAGGCGGCAGGGGGGTGGCTACACCTTC; CDR3aa: CASRRQGGGYTF
abundance: .; v_gene: TRBV6-5; d_gene: .; j_gene: TRBJ2-7; CDR3nt: TGTGCCAGCAGAGGTAGCGGGACAGCGGGAGAGCAGTACTTC; CDR3aa: CASRGSGTAGEQYF
abundance: few; v_gene: TRBV28; d_gene: .; j_gene: TRBJ2-1; CDR3nt: TGTGCCAGCAGTCACAGCACGGGACTGTTAAGCTCCTACAATGAGCAGTTCTTC; CDR3aa: CASSHSTGLLSSYNEQFF
abundance: .; v_gene: TRBV5-1; d_gene: TRBD2; j_gene: TRBJ2-1; CDR3nt: TGCGCCAGCAGCTTAACTAGCGGGATCATATCCTACAATGAGCAGTTCTTC; CDR3aa: CASSLTSGIISYNEQFF
abundance: few; v_gene: TRBV6-1; d_gene: .; j_gene: TRBJ1-6; CDR3nt: TGTGCCAGCAGTGAAAGGACAGCCGGAAATTCACCCCTCCACTTT; CDR3aa: CASSERTAGNSPLHF
abundance: once; v_gene: TRBV19; d_gene: TRBD1; j_gene: TRBJ2-2; CDR3nt: TGTGCCAGTAGTCCCGATTCGGCAGGGGGCACCGGGGAGCTGTTTTTT; CDR3aa: CASSPDSAGGTGELFF
abundance: .; v_gene: TRBV27; d_gene: .; j_gene: TRBJ1-5; CDR3nt: TGTGCCAGCAGCTCAAATTTTCCACCGGTCGGCAGCAATCAGCCCCAGCATTTT; CDR3aa: CASSSNFPPVGSNQPQHF